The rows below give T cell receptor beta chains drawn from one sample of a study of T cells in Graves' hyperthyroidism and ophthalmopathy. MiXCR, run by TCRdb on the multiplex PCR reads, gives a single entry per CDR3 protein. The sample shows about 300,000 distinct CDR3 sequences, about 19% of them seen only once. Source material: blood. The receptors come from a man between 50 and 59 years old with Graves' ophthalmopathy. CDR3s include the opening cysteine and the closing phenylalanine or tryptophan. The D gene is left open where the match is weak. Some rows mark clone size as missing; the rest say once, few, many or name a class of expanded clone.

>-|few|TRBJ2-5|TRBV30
CDQRGYQETQYF
TGTGACCAGAGGGGGTACCAAGAGACCCAGTACTTC
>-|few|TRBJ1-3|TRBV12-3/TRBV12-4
CASSFEGAGNTIYF
TGTGCCAGCAGTTTTGAGGGCGCTGGAAACACCATATATTTT
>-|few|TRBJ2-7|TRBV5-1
CASSFALNSYEQYF
TGCGCCAGCAGCTTCGCCCTGAACAGCTACGAGCAGTACTTC
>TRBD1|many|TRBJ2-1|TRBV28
CASSSLRLGQGNEQFF
TGTGCCAGCAGTTCCCTCCGCCTGGGACAGGGGAATGAGCAGTTCTTC
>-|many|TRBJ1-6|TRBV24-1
CATSDFSPTGAALHF
TGTGCCACCAGTGATTTTTCCCCGACCGGAGCGGCCCTCCACTTT
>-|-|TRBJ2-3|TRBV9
CASSVTGALADTQYF
TGTGCCAGCAGCGTAACGGGAGCGCTCGCAGATACGCAGTATTTT
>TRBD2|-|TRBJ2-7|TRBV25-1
CASSGLLTSGKYEQYF
TGTGCCAGCAGTGGCCTCTTGACTAGCGGGAAGTACGAGCAGTACTTC
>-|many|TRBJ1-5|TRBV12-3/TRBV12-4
CASTSTATNQPQHF
TGTGCCAGCACCTCGACCGCGACTAATCAGCCCCAGCATTTT
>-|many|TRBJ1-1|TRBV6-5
CASSYYRGKNTEAFF
TGTGCCAGCAGTTACTATAGGGGCAAGAACACTGAAGCTTTCTTT
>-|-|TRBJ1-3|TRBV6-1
CANIKQGYGNTIYF
TGTGCCAACATCAAACAGGGTTATGGAAACACCATATATTTT
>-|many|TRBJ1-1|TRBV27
CASSLRGRTMNTEAFF
TGTGCCAGCAGTTTGCGGGGACGGACCATGAACACTGAAGCTTTCTTT
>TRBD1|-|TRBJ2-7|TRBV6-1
CASSGRQGIAYEQYF
TGTGCCAGCAGTGGAAGACAGGGAATCGCCTACGAGCAGTACTTC
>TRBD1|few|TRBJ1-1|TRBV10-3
CAISKTGGGTEAFF
TGTGCCATCTCTAAGACAGGGGGAGGCACTGAAGCTTTCTTT
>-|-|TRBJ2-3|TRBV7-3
CARRVADSQDTQYF
TGTGCCAGGAGGGTAGCGGATTCCCAGGATACGCAGTATTTT
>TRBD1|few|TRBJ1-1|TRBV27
CASRRTGFRGTEAFF
TGTGCCAGCCGGAGGACAGGGTTCCGGGGCACTGAAGCTTTCTTT
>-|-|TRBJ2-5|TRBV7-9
CASSLGLSGNQETQYF
TGTGCCAGCAGCTTAGGCCTCTCAGGGAATCAAGAGACCCAGTACTTC
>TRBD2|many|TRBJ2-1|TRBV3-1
CASSQGLAGGSEQFF
TGTGCCAGCAGCCAAGGACTAGCGGGAGGGTCCGAGCAGTTCTTC
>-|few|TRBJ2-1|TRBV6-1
CASSEFPHNEQFF
TGTGCCAGCAGTGAATTTCCCCACAATGAGCAGTTCTTC
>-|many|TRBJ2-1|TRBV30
CAWSPQVYEQFF
TGTGCCTGGAGTCCTCAGGTGTATGAGCAGTTCTTC
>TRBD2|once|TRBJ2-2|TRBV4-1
CASSQGGSGSGNTGELFF
TGCGCCAGCAGCCAAGGGGGTAGCGGGAGTGGGAACACCGGGGAGCTGTTTTTT
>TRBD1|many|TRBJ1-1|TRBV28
CASTKDREVHTEAFF
TGTGCCAGCACCAAAGACAGGGAAGTACACACTGAAGCTTTCTTT
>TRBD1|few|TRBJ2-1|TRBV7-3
CASSFHRGSYNEQFF
TGTGCCAGCAGCTTCCACAGGGGGTCCTACAATGAGCAGTTCTTC
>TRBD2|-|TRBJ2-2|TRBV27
CASSLPPGLAGPRELFF
TGTGCCAGCAGTCTTCCCCCGGGACTAGCGGGCCCAAGGGAGCTGTTTTTT
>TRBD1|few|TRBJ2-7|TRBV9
CASSVGTGAYEQYF
TGTGCCAGCAGCGTAGGAACAGGGGCCTACGAGCAGTACTTC
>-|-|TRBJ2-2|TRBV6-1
CASTRSRQQNTGELFF
TGTGCCAGCACCCGAAGTAGACAGCAGAACACCGGGGAGCTGTTTTTT
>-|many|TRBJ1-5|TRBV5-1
CASSLTGIGQPQHF
TGCGCCAGCAGCTTGACAGGGATTGGTCAGCCCCAGCATTTT
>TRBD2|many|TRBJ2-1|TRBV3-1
CASSHTGTSGIDEQFF
TGTGCCAGCAGCCATACCGGGACTAGCGGGATCGATGAGCAGTTCTTC
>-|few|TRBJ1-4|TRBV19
CASSRTTNEKLFF
TGTGCCAGTAGCAGAACAACTAATGAAAAACTGTTTTTT
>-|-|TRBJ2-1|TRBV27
CASSLGRGPFNEQFF
TGTGCCAGCAGTTTAGGCAGGGGACCTTTCAATGAGCAGTTCTTC
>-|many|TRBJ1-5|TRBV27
CASSPRGGGGNQPQHF
TGTGCCAGCAGTCCCCGAGGGGGAGGTGGGAATCAGCCCCAGCATTTT
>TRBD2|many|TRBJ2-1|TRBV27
CASSSSGSYNEQFF
TGTGCCAGCAGCTCTAGCGGTTCTTACAATGAGCAGTTCTTC
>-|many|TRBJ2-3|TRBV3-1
CASSQTLDTQYF
TGTGCCAGCAGCCAAACTCTAGATACGCAGTATTTT
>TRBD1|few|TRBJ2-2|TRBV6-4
CASSDEDRGPGGVNTGELFF
TGTGCCAGCAGTGACGAGGACAGGGGGCCAGGGGGAGTGAACACCGGGGAGCTGTTTTTT
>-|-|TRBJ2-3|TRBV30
CAWSVRLDSTDTQYF
TGTGCCTGGAGTGTAAGACTAGATAGCACAGATACGCAGTATTTT
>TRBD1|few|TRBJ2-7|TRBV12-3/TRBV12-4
CASSPDRGNSYEQYF
TGTGCCAGCAGCCCGGACAGGGGGAATTCCTACGAGCAGTACTTC
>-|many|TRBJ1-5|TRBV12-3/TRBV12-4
CASSLDSFNQPQHF
TGTGCCAGCAGTTTAGACAGCTTCAATCAGCCCCAGCATTTT
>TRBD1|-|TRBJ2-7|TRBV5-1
CASSTGTGGAYEQYF
TGCGCCAGCAGCACCGGGACAGGGGGCGCCTACGAGCAGTACTTC
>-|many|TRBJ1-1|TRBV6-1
CASSQTVNTEAFF
TGTGCCAGCAGCCAGACAGTGAACACTGAAGCTTTCTTT
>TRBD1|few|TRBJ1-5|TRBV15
CATRRQGNSNQPQHF
TGTGCCACCAGGCGACAGGGAAATAGCAATCAGCCCCAGCATTTT
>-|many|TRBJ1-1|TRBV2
CASIPSIGIGNTEAFF
TGTGCCAGCATCCCCAGCATAGGGATAGGGAACACTGAAGCTTTCTTT
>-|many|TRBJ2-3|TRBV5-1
CASSLGRGADTQYF
TGCGCCAGCAGCTTGGGAAGGGGTGCAGATACGCAGTATTTT
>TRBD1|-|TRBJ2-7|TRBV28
CASSEQGLRYEQYF
TGTGCCAGCAGTGAACAGGGGCTTCGGTACGAGCAGTACTTC
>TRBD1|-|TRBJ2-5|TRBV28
CASIQGAEETQYF
TGTGCCAGCATCCAGGGGGCGGAAGAGACCCAGTACTTC
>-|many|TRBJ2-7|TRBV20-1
CSARDHTYWEQYF
TGCAGTGCTAGAGATCACACCTATTGGGAGCAGTACTTC
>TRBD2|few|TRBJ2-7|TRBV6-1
CASGASGAYEQYF
TGTGCCAGTGGCGCTAGCGGCGCATACGAGCAGTACTTC
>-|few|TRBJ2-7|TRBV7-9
CASSRMGEQYF
TGTGCCAGCAGCCGCATGGGGGAGCAGTACTTC
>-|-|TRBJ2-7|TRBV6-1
CASSLGDSAYEQYF
TGTGCCAGCTCCCTTGGGGACTCCGCCTACGAGCAGTACTTC
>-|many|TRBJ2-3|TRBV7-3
CASSLGPDTQYF
TGTGCCAGCAGCTTAGGCCCAGATACGCAGTATTTT